This T cell receptor beta chain was found in a study of cytomegalovirus exposure and HLA in healthy donors. CDR1 is SGHDN, CDR2 FVKESK, per germline. The CDR3 is 12 amino acids. V was pared by 8 bases and J by 5 bases, with 0 bases of the junction left unmatched. Researchers ran the PCR with 60 Vbeta and 13 Jbeta primers. Libraries were prepared by immunoSEQ multiplex PCR; TCRdb keeps only in-frame clonotypes and omits some of them. The sample comprises about 160,000 clones, 60% to 80% of which are singletons, and under 5.5% rests with the top ten. This receptor was identified in a man aged 18 to 29 in good health and CMV-seropositive. The sequencing sample was made of PBMCs. The rearrangement uses TRBV14 and TRBJ1-4; 9 bases line up with TRBD1. The CDR3 protein is CASGTGNEKLFF. CDR3 nucleotides: TGTGCCAGCGGGACAGGGAATGAAAAACTGTTTTTT.